The rows below give T cell receptor beta chains drawn from one sample of a study of OX40 agonist ivuxolimab in advanced cancers. Clones were read by immunoSEQ multiplex PCR, and TCRdb kept only the in-frame ones, dropping some. In the table there are about 33,000 clones, roughly 84% of which are singletons. The sequencing here drew on CD4+ or CD8+ T cells sorted from blood, taken in a trial of the OX40 agonist ivuxolimab. These receptors all come from an adult with an advanced solid tumor such as melanoma, head and neck, liver or kidney cancer. Each CDR3 is given with its conserved first and last residue. D genes are given only for firm matches. Clone size is given for some rows only: seen once, a few or many times, or a class if the clone is expanded.

size,J,V,D,DNA,CDR3
-,TRBJ2-3,TRBV28,-,TGTGCCAGCAGTTATCTACCTGGCACAGATACGCAGTATTTT,CASSYLPGTDTQYF
once,TRBJ1-5,TRBV28,TRBD1,TGTGCCAGCAGTTTCGAGGGGGCAAATCAGCCCCAGCATTTT,CASSFEGANQPQHF
-,TRBJ2-3,TRBV6-4,TRBD1,TGTGCCAGCAGTGACTCCCCGGGACAGGGGTCCGATACGCAGTATTTT,CASSDSPGQGSDTQYF
few,TRBJ2-1,TRBV5-6,-,TGTGCCAGCAGCTTGGCCCCGTATGAGCAGTTCTTC,CASSLAPYEQFF
-,TRBJ2-1,TRBV30,-,TGTGCCTGGAGCTACGGCCCTACCTATGAGCAGTTCTTC,CAWSYGPTYEQFF
-,TRBJ2-1,TRBV19,TRBD1,TGTGCCAGTAGTATAGATCAGGGGGATGAGCAGTTCTTC,CASSIDQGDEQFF
-,TRBJ2-7,TRBV9,-,TGTGCCAGCAGCGTAGGGGCGGGAAGCTCCTACGAGCAGTACTTC,CASSVGAGSSYEQYF
-,TRBJ2-4,TRBV18,-,TGTGCCAGTGAGAGTCCGGAGGCCAAAAACATTCAGTACTTC,CASESPEAKNIQYF
-,TRBJ2-7,TRBV5-5,-,TGTGCCAGCAGCTTATCGACAGGCAGCTCCTACGAGCAGTACTTC,CASSLSTGSSYEQYF
-,TRBJ2-3,TRBV5-4,TRBD2,TGTGCCAGCAGCTCTGGGACTACCAGCACAGATACGCAGTATTTT,CASSSGTTSTDTQYF
-,TRBJ1-1,TRBV10-3,-,TGTGCCATCAGCATTGGGGGAATCAACACTGAAGCTTTCTTT,CAISIGGINTEAFF
-,TRBJ2-7,TRBV6-6,TRBD1,TGTGCCAGCAGTTACTCACGGCAGGGGGCGGGTGAGCAGTACTTC,CASSYSRQGAGEQYF
-,TRBJ2-3,TRBV6-1,-,TGTCAGGGGGGTGGAGGTTCGGTTACAGATACGCAGTATTTT,CQGGGGSVTDTQYF
-,TRBJ1-4,TRBV2,TRBD1,TGTGCCAGCAGTTTCCGACAGGGGGAGAGTGAAAAACTGTTTTTT,CASSFRQGESEKLFF
-,TRBJ2-5,TRBV27,TRBD2,TGTGCCAGCCAGGGACTAGCGGGAGTTCAGCAAGAGACCCAGTACTTC,CASQGLAGVQQETQYF
-,TRBJ2-3,TRBV2,TRBD1,TGTGCCAGCACCCCCCGTGGACAGGGTGGTTCAGATACGCAGTATTTT,CASTPRGQGGSDTQYF
-,TRBJ2-1,TRBV5-1,-,TGCGCCAGCCAAGGACTCGACAATGAGCAGTTCTTC,CASQGLDNEQFF
-,TRBJ2-2,TRBV2,-,TGTGCCACCCTCTGGAGGGAAACCACCGGGGAGCTGTTTTTT,CATLWRETTGELFF
-,TRBJ2-5,TRBV30,-,TGTGCCTGGAGTACAGCTTACGGGGAGACCCAGTACTTC,CAWSTAYGETQYF
-,TRBJ2-4,TRBV2,-,TGTGCCAGCAGTGATCGGCAGCTAGCCAAAAACATTCAGTACTTC,CASSDRQLAKNIQYF
-,TRBJ2-5,TRBV5-6,TRBD1,TGTGCCAGCAGCCCCCTTCGACAGGGCGTAGAGACCCAGTACTTC,CASSPLRQGVETQYF
-,TRBJ2-7,TRBV6-1,-,TGTGCCAGCAGTCATGACAGAGCCTACGAGCAGTACTTC,CASSHDRAYEQYF
once,TRBJ1-2,TRBV30,TRBD1,TGTGCCTGGAGTCCGGGACAGGGGGTGAGAGGCTATGGCTACACCTTC,CAWSPGQGVRGYGYTF
-,TRBJ2-2,TRBV30,TRBD1,TGTGCCTGGAGTACTCCTCCGGGACAGATATATACCGGGGAGCTGTTTTTT,CAWSTPPGQIYTGELFF
-,TRBJ2-5,TRBV6-5,TRBD1,TGTGCCAGCAGTCGACAGGGCCTGGAGACCCAGTACTTC,CASSRQGLETQYF
-,TRBJ2-5,TRBV11-3,-,TGTGCCAGCAGCGACAGGAGGGCCGTAGAGACCCAGTACTTC,CASSDRRAVETQYF
once,TRBJ1-1,TRBV25-1,TRBD1,TGTGCCAGCAGCGCTACCGGGACAGGGAATTTCGGCGCTTTCTTT,CASSATGTGNFGAFF
-,TRBJ1-2,TRBV27,TRBD1,TGTGCCAGCAGTTCCCCCCCAGGGGGGGATAGCTTCTATGGCTACACCTTC,CASSSPPGGDSFYGYTF
many,TRBJ2-7,TRBV5-4,TRBD2,TGTGCCAGCAGCCCGGGACTAGCGGGAGTAGACGAGCAGTACTTC,CASSPGLAGVDEQYF
-,TRBJ2-2,TRBV7-3,TRBD2,TGTGCTTTACACGGGATGCGCGGGAGCACCGGGGAGCTGTTTTTT,CALHGMRGSTGELFF
-,TRBJ1-1,TRBV18,-,TGTGCCAGCTCACCACCCGGGACGGGTATGGACACTGAAGCTTTCTTT,CASSPPGTGMDTEAFF
-,TRBJ2-1,TRBV5-5,TRBD1,TGTGCCAGCAGCCTCCCCGGGACAGGGGGCTACAATGAGCAGTTCTTC,CASSLPGTGGYNEQFF
once,TRBJ2-7,TRBV9,-,TGTGCCAGCAGCGTAGGGGCCGGGGGGACAGTCTCCTACGAGCAGTACTTC,CASSVGAGGTVSYEQYF
-,TRBJ1-5,TRBV15,-,TGTGCCACCAGCAGGGAATCCAGCAATCAGCCCCAGCATTTT,CATSRESSNQPQHF
-,TRBJ1-3,TRBV6-5,-,TGTGCCAGCAGTTACGCGGGGGGTTCTGGAAACACCATATATTTT,CASSYAGGSGNTIYF
-,TRBJ1-1,TRBV29-1,-,TGCAGCGTTAGAGATCCGAACAGTGCCATGAACACTGAAGCTTTCTTT,CSVRDPNSAMNTEAFF
once,TRBJ2-7,TRBV4-1,TRBD1,TGCGCCAGCAGCCAACCCGGGACAGGGCTGTCCTACGAGCAGTACTTC,CASSQPGTGLSYEQYF